Listed below are T cell receptor beta chains from one sample, sequenced in a study of blood T cell repertoires in COVID-19. The method was immunoSEQ multiplex PCR; TCRdb's version includes in-frame clones alone and lacks a portion of them. The sample lists 250,000 to 350,000 clones, approximately 88% occurring once. Sequences were obtained from PBMCs or T cells enriched from blood (not recorded which). These receptors were taken from a woman younger than 45 who had recovered from COVID-19. CDR3s include the opening cysteine and the closing phenylalanine or tryptophan.

>TRBV5-1|TRBJ2-3
CASSAGLSSTDTQYF
>TRBV27|TRBJ1-2
CASRQGGNGYTF
>TRBV3-1/TRBV3-2|TRBJ1-1
CASSLRTGMMDTEAFF
>TRBV2|TRBJ1-5
CASKGSRGSNQPQHF
>TRBV2|TRBJ2-5
CASSGQGPETQYF
>TRBV9|TRBJ1-3
CASSVSWQGNTIYF
>TRBV25-1|TRBJ2-1
CASSRGLGNEQFF
>TRBV19|TRBJ2-3
CASAPRGDTQYF
>TRBV11-3|TRBJ2-4
CASSLAKNIQYF
>TRBV6-2/TRBV6-3|TRBJ1-1
CASSYNSLEAEAFF